This TCR beta chain was sequenced in a study of cytomegalovirus exposure and HLA in healthy donors (dated by TCRdb to about 2017). As for the study more broadly: An earlier analysis of about 530 of the donors reported 250 to 350 Gb of sequence data and approximately 120 million unique TCR beta sequences obtained from about 170 million T cells. Donor age, sex, ethnicity and CMV serostatus were compiled alongside the repertoire data. HLA typing covered class I and class II loci at four-digit resolution. Besides the first cohort of 666 subjects, a separate validation cohort made up of 120 different subjects was used. The study combined high-throughput TCR immunosequencing, statistical association of individual TCRs with disease status, and machine learning to predict cytomegalovirus infection status. Among the approximately 400 genotyped donors, approximately 81% belonged to the genetic ancestry cluster associated with self-reported Caucasian donors. The study used immunosequencing to profile the T cell repertoires of hundreds of subjects and linked those repertoires to cytomegalovirus serostatus. Across under 500 genotyped donors of the cohort, an average of roughly 230,000 unique TCR beta nucleotide sequences per donor were sequenced, and roughly 18% of those sequences were non-productive. An early release covering roughly 640 HLA-typed donors comprised approximately 300 gigabases of sequencing data and approximately 80 million unique TCR sequences. Every discovery cohort repertoire had been produced on one sequencing platform. The number of typed donors differed by locus: roughly 629-640 for A, B, C, DRB1 and DQB1; roughly 510 for DQA1; some 590 for DPA1; and around 470 for DPB1. The study aimed to test whether signatures of past pathogen exposure could be identified by cataloging public T cell receptors. An earlier analysis of nearly 600 of the donors applied high-throughput TCR beta sequencing to assess whether each TCR beta V gene segment acted as functional or pseudogenic. A few DR-DQ haplotypes were handled as single units for association and clustering because linkage in the cohort was strong. In the later analysis, no new phenotypic data were used to find candidate immune exposures; instead, reliance was placed on TCR beta sequences and their occurrence across donors. In a later analysis, previously published TCR beta repertoires from hundreds of donors were re-analyzed and high-resolution HLA genotyping was added so that TCR occurrence patterns could be studied. A later genetic analysis used genome-wide SNP genotypes for about three fifths of the 666 donors, treating that subset as a discovery cohort.

Details on this clone: Its antigen is not yet known. No clone much larger than this one lies a single base away; base qualities are absent.

Taken from cysteine to phenylalanine, the CDR3 has 15 residues. Only the CDR3 DNA is retained, 45 bases long and in frame from the first base. V is clipped by 0 bases and J by 0 bases, and the sequence between their germline boundaries is 8 bases long. CDR1 KGHSH and CDR2 LQKENI were looked up in the germline V gene. Here is what the overall study found, with its caveats: A later genetic analysis reported fewer N-insertions in productive TCRs among donors in an Asian-associated ancestry cluster than the roughly 700-donor mean. In the study, 150 to 200 TCR beta chains were listed as associated with cytomegalovirus. A further reported finding was that TCR beta sequences accurately predicted the HLA-A and HLA-B alleles for most subjects in the first cohort. The classifier was reported to diagnose cytomegalovirus status with high specificity and sensitivity in both the original and validation cohorts. An earlier analysis of around 600 of the donors showed that most TCR beta V segments appeared in productive rearrangements either about 90% or about 30% of the time, which broadly matched IMGT annotations. Specific HLA alleles were associated with over 15,000 TCR beta sequences at a false discovery rate of 0.05 in a later analysis. The earlier analysis of 587 of the donors excluded some 15 rarely observed V segments, including chromosome 9 orphons, because counts were too low. A few of the identified cytomegalovirus-associated TCR beta chains were confirmed in vitro to be specific for cytomegalovirus antigens. Most TCR sequences were observed very rarely across donors, whereas some public TCRs were present in many individuals. Linkage disequilibrium might explain the correlated functional status among segregating V segments, but an unknown experimental factor could not be excluded. A cluster of highly shared sequence variants was judged likely to represent a technical artifact of the sequencing pipeline. Assigning TCR associations to individual alleles was difficult when HLA alleles, especially DR and DQ, strongly co-occurred. The presence/absence analyses assumed that sequencing depth was roughly uniform across donors, and that assumption may not be true. In a later analysis, the rate of TCR association differed among HLA loci, with DRB1 alleles having the most associated TCRs and HLA-C alleles having the fewest. According to a later analysis, parvovirus B19, influenza, CMV and Epstein-Barr virus appeared linked to several top co-occurrence clusters. Because the 87-base-pair reads could not distinguish some IMGT-functional V segments, including TRBV6-2 and TRBV6-3, those segments were excluded. V-gene and J-gene trimming of TCR beta chains was associated with a missense DCLRE1C variant in a later genetic analysis, and the association was replicated in an independent cohort. In a later analysis, HLA-associated TCR beta chains were found to be more clonally expanded and to have lower generation probabilities than equally common non-associated chains. Only TCR beta chains were sequenced in this cohort, and the absence of alpha or paired-chain data limited detectable features. In a later analysis, most CMV-associated TCR beta chains were found to appear HLA-restricted, with HLA associations seemingly driven largely by CMV exposure. The only immune exposure information available for the cohort was CMV serostatus. It was suggested by the authors that the approach could potentially be generalized to other disease states and immunological phenotypes. HLA typing was unavailable for some donors at each locus, so association tests used only the typed subset.

Receptor libraries were prepared by the immunoSEQ multiplex PCR assay. A mixture of 60 forward primers for TCR Vbeta segments and 13 reverse primers for TCR Jbeta segments was used in the multiplex PCR. The CDR3 region of rearranged TCR beta genes was amplified from genomic DNA by a multiplex PCR assay. On the Illumina HiSeq System, the amplified TCR beta libraries were sequenced as 87-base-pair reads. As for the original processing: In a later analysis, approximately 74 million unique TCR beta chains were counted across the 666 repertoires, and some 10 million of these chains were shared by at least two donors. Raw reads were error-corrected and collapsed into unique sequences with a nearest-neighbor algorithm that merged closely related sequences to remove PCR and sequencing errors. Alignment of CDR3 sequences to IMGT reference sequences was used to assign V, D and J gene segments. For a sequence to be retained, a match of at least six nucleotides was required to both a V gene segment and a J gene segment. Rearrangements were called productive when the CDR3 lacked stop codons and stayed in frame with V and J; all others were non-productive. Following IMGT convention, CDR3 was defined as the stretch from the second conserved V-encoded cysteine up to the conserved J-encoded phenylalanine. In an earlier analysis of more than 550 of the donors, sequences lacking an unambiguous match to a single V gene segment were excluded. In an earlier analysis of 587 of the donors, V segments were called functional above 56.7% productive rearrangements and were called segregating when the between-donor standard deviation exceeded 5%. A statistical classification framework was developed to diagnose cytomegalovirus status using the catalog of TCR beta chain sequences. In a later analysis, TCR nucleotide sequences were compared against IMGT/GENE-DB human TR gene sequences so that V and J genes could be assigned. A later analysis assigned CDR3 sequences and most-parsimonious VDJ recombination scenarios with the TCRdist pipeline. In a later analysis, every TCR beta chain was defined by the combination of its CDR3 amino acid sequence and its V-gene family, and reads without a unique V-gene family were dropped. In a later analysis, fewer than 600 highly shared, low-generation-probability nucleotide sequences were removed to address suspected cross-contamination and a sequencing artifact. In a later analysis, a clonal expansion index was calculated for each public chain from normalized within-repertoire ranks of inferred template counts. In a later analysis, generation probabilities were computed using a VDJ recombination model fitted to out-of-frame rearrangements, and the results were checked against IGoR. In a later analysis, TCR-TCR, TCR-HLA and TCR-CMV co-occurrence was scored with hypergeometric tests, and a repertoire-size bias correction was applied to TCR pairs. In a later analysis, false discovery rates were estimated by permuting HLA or CMV assignments 20 times. A later analysis grouped co-occurring TCRs with DBSCAN, adding TCRdist sequence similarity when clustering within HLA-allele-positive subsets. Repertoires with fewer than 30,000 or more than 120,000 public chains, plus five repertoires with anomalous nucleotide sharing, were excluded from co-occurrence clustering. The table was pulled from immuneACCESS by TCRdb, which kept in-frame rearrangements only. Such tables lose some clones; where checked, under half of the loss comes from unresolved V genes, and the rest has no known cause. The V and J calls and clone size come from that table; D and trimming were worked out from the DNA. This sample is represented by approximately 150,000 clones; roughly 80% of them were singletons. The top ten clones comprise about 5.6% of the sample.

In total, roughly 670 healthy bone marrow donors made up the cohort. Cohort members were all nominally healthy when sampled, although unrecorded immune exposures were likely present. The donor was CMV seropositive and was included in the group of 250 to 300 seropositive cohort members. Every donor gave a peripheral blood sample, and the peripheral blood mononuclear cells from that sample were used for TCR beta sequencing. The Qiagen DNeasy Blood Extraction Kit was used to extract genomic DNA from the blood cell samples. Sequencing input: PBMCs. The origin of this receptor is a man aged 25-45 years in good health and CMV-seropositive. The chain was built from TRBV18 and TRBJ1-2; too little of a D gene remains to name it. The DNA is TGTGCCAGCTCACCACCGTCCCAGGCTAACTATGGCTACACCTTC. It is translated as CASSPPSQANYGYTF. Outside the CDR3, residues come from the reference TRBV18 and TRBJ1-2 proteins, so the full variable domain is: NAGVMQNPRHLVRRRGQEARLRCSPMKGHSHVYWYRQLPEEGLKFMVYLQKENIIDESGMPKERFSAEFPKEGPSILRIQQVVRGDSAAYFCASSPPSQANYGYTFGSGTRLTVV.